What follows is one TCR beta chain and its context. No antigen is known for it. This specimen belongs to a study of cytomegalovirus exposure and HLA in healthy donors. Study in general: Findings of an earlier analysis included 110 million or so unique TCR beta sequences from 180 million or so T cells. Findings of the study overall: Fewer N-insertions (relative to the roughly 700-donor mean) were reportedly seen in an Asian-associated ancestry cluster in a later analysis. The likely origin of a cluster of highly shared sequence variants was a sequencing artifact.

The PCR used 60 Vbeta and 13 Jbeta primers. In the source study's methods: In a later analysis, around 10 million of approximately 86 million unique beta chains occurred in at least two donors. Sequencing was performed with immunoSEQ multiplex PCR; in TCRdb, only in-frame clones are kept and a portion is missing. D and trimming come from the DNA, and the V and J calls and clone size come from that table. The sample has some 76,000 clones, about 88% seen once. The V end was cut by 1 base, the J end by 2 bases, with 9 bases between. CDR3 length: 14 residues. Germline CDR1 SGHVS, CDR2 FQNEAQ. The sequence was obtained from a woman aged 45-59 years in good health and CMV-seronegative. The specimen sequenced was PBMCs. The V gene is TRBV7-8, the J gene TRBJ2-7; D call uncertain. The CDR3: CASSLGGLAYEQYV. The CDR3 DNA sequence: TGTGCCAGCAGCTTAGGTGGGCTAGCCTACGAGCAGTACGTC.